Below, 21 T cell receptor beta chains from the same sample are listed, as sequenced in a study of CD8 T cells in ankylosing spondylitis. TCRdb called the 5' RACE reads again in MiXCR, with one record for every CDR3 protein. The sample lists approximately 100,000 distinct CDR3 sequences; 8% to 10% were seen once. Input material: blood, either unsorted or a sorted T cell fraction (not recorded which). The receptors derive from a male donor with ankylosing spondylitis or in good health (not recorded which).

This clonotype has ten or more counts. The rearrangement uses TRBV10-3 and TRBJ1-1, with 7 bases aligning to TRBD1. Losses at the gene ends were 7 bases for V and 0 bases for J; bases not matched to a gene: 8. The CDR3 runs 15 residues. CDR1 and CDR2 (germline): ENHRY, SYGVKD. The CDR3 DNA reads as TGTGCCATCACTTCTCACAGGGGCATGAACACTGAAGCTTTCTTT. Translated, it gives CAITSHRGMNTEAFF.

The table lists this clonotype with many counts. CDR3 DNA sequence: TGTGCCTGGAGTAGGGAGACCCAAGAGACCCAGTACTTC. Its protein is CAWSRETQETQYF. V usage is TRBV30 and J usage is TRBJ2-5; D might be TRBD2 (5 bases). V lost 2 bases, J lost 1 base, and 8 bases lay in between. The CDR3 has 13 residues. The germline CDR1 and CDR2 sequences are GTSNPN and SVGIG (reference sequence). Supplemented by reference TRBV30 and TRBJ2-5, the full variable domain reads SQTIHQWPATLVQPVGSPLSLECTVEGTSNPNLYWYRQAAGRGLQLLFYSVGIGQISSEVPQNLSASRPQDRQFILSSKKLLLSDSGFYLCAWSRETQETQYFGPGTRLLVL.

This clonotype was seen many times. The rearrangement uses TRBV7-9 and TRBJ2-3; tentative D call: TRBD2 (5 bases). V gave up 2 bases and J gave up 5 bases, with 8 bases separating them. The germline CDR1 and CDR2 sequences are SEHNR and FQNEAQ (reference sequence). The CDR3 totals 13 residues. Written as DNA, the CDR3 is TGTGCCAGCAGCTTAAAAAGCGGAGATACGCAGTATTTT. It specifies CASSLKSGDTQYF.

The sample holds many counts of this clonotype. The chain combines TRBV18 with TRBJ2-2; D tentatively reads TRBD1 or TRBD2 (5 bases each). This CDR3 region has 16 residues. Germline CDR1 and CDR2: KGHSH and LQKENI. V was cut by 3 bases and J by 5 bases, with 16 bases left in between. The CDR3 DNA sequence: TGTGCCAGCTCACCGATGCATCAGGGCGGGACCGGGGAGCTGTTTTTT. As protein: CASSPMHQGGTGELFF. The whole variable domain, remainder taken from reference TRBV18 and TRBJ2-2, is NAGVMQNPRHLVRRRGQEARLRCSPMKGHSHVYWYRQLPEEGLKFMVYLQKENIIDESGMPKERFSAEFPKEGPSILRIQQVVRGDSAAYFCASSPMHQGGTGELFFGEGSRLTVL.

Ten or more counts support this clonotype. The genes are TRBV15 and TRBJ1-1; D remains ambiguous. Germline CDR1 reads LNHNV; CDR2 reads YYDKDF (reference sequence). Trimming took 5 bases from V and 6 from J, leaving 13 bases between them. The CDR3 is 13 residues long. This CDR3 is CATSAFPGAEAFF. The DNA of the CDR3 is TGTGCCACCAGCGCGTTTCCGGGCGCTGAAGCTTTCTTT.

This clonotype came up many times. Mismatch with germline at one junction end may stem from a read error. The chain recombines TRBV24-1 with TRBJ1-5; no reliable D call. CDR3 length: 14 residues. CDR1 is KGHDR and CDR2 is SFDVKD in the germline V gene. CDR3 sequence reads: CATSYFSSNQPQHF. CDR3 in DNA: TGTGCCACCAGTTATTTTAGTAGCAATCAGCCCCAGCATTTT.

This clonotype was detected many times. The chain recombines TRBV7-9 with TRBJ1-2, with D perhaps matching TRBD1 (5 bases). CDR1 SEHNR and CDR2 FQNEAQ come from the germline V gene (reference sequence). Trimming shortened V by 5 bases and J by 7 bases, and 23 bases separated the two germline ends. The CDR3 is made up of 16 amino acids. CDR3 coding DNA: TGTGCCAGCAGCGAAAGCCCGGGACTAAGGGGTCCTGGCTACACCTTC. As protein: CASSESPGLRGPGYTF.

In this sample, this clonotype turned up many times. The CDR3 region has the DNA TGCAGTGCCCAGACAGGAGGAGGCAATCAGCCCCAGCATTTT. Protein sequence: CSAQTGGGNQPQHF. The chain carries TRBV20-1 and TRBJ1-5; D may be TRBD1 (6 bases). The ends were cut back, 6 bases at V and 2 bases at J, with 14 bases in the middle. The CDR3 sequence is 14 residues long. Germline V gene sequence: CDR1 DFQATT, CDR2 SNEGSKA (reference sequence).

In this sample, this clonotype is medium-sized. The rearrangement joins TRBV2 to TRBJ2-7; 7 bases agree with TRBD2. Germline CDR1 reads SNHLY; CDR2 reads FYNNEI. There are 16 residues in the CDR3. The V segment lost 0 bases and the J segment 2 bases; nucleotides outside the gene matches: 7. The chain's CDR3 is CASSEAATSWAYEQYF. CDR3 coding DNA: TGTGCCAGCAGTGAAGCTGCGACTAGCTGGGCCTACGAGCAGTACTTC.

This clonotype appeared many times. This chain connects TRBV7-9 to TRBJ2-2; D ambiguous. The germline V gene has CDR1 SEHNR and CDR2 FQNEAQ (reference sequence). Trimming shortened V by 10 bases and J by 7 bases, and 10 bases separated the two germline ends. This CDR3 has 11 amino acids. The CDR3 DNA reads as TGTGCCACAACAGACGTCGGGGAGCTGTTTTTT. It codes for CATTDVGELFF.

This clonotype was found many times. The genes are TRBV12-3 or TRBV12-4 and TRBJ2-3; 8 bases are shared with TRBD1. The CDR3 is 14 residues long. The J segment lost 5 bases and the V segment lost 3 bases, leaving 4 bases of the junction unmatched. CDR3 nucleotides: TGTGCCAGCAGTTTTGGACAGGGACAAGATACGCAGTATTTT. Translating gives CASSFGQGQDTQYF.

The sample holds many counts of this clonotype. V gene TRBV5-6 combines with J gene TRBJ1-4; D uncertain. V shed 2 bases and J shed 4 bases, with 6 bases lying between them. Germline V gene lookup returns CDR1 SGHDT and CDR2 YYEEEE. The CDR3 length is 13 residues. This CDR3 is CASSFTLNEKLFF. Written as DNA, the CDR3 is TGTGCCAGCAGCTTCACCCTTAATGAAAAACTGTTTTTT.

The sample holds many counts of this clonotype. J is TRBJ2-3 and V is TRBV29-1; 9 bases fit TRBD2. Germline V gives CDR1 SQVTM, CDR2 ANQGSEA. The junction had 5 bases not matched to a gene; V was cut back by 1 base and J by 6 bases. This CDR3 has 14 amino acids. The CDR3 coding sequence is TGCAGCGTTGAAGTCCTGGCGGGAGGGGATACGCAGTATTTT. Translation: CSVEVLAGGDTQYF.

V usage is TRBV3-1 and J usage is TRBJ2-1; 13 bases are a match to TRBD2. There are 15 residues in the CDR3. The germline V gene encodes CDR1 LGHDT and CDR2 YNNKEL (reference sequence). V was clipped by 10 bases and J by 15 bases; unmatched bases: 18. The CDR3 bases are TGTGCCACCTGCCTTACTAGCGGGGGGGCTTTCTTACTGTTCTTC. Its translation is CATCLTSGGAFLLFF.

This clonotype was seen repeatedly, ten times or more. This rearrangement joins TRBV7-9 to TRBJ1-2; D not certain. The V and J ends lost 1 base and 1 base respectively, with 7 bases between them. The CDR3 consists of 14 residues. Germline-derived CDR1 and CDR2 are SEHNR and FQNEAQ (reference sequence). CDR3 loop: CASSLGADNYGYTF. CDR3 DNA sequence: TGTGCCAGCAGCTTAGGTGCCGATAACTATGGCTACACCTTC.

In its sample, this clonotype was seen many times. The rearrangement links TRBV15 to TRBJ2-7; TRBD2 agrees at 8 bases. The CDR3 has 17 amino acids. CDR1 LNHNV and CDR2 YYDKDF come from the germline V gene (reference sequence). Losses at the gene ends were 1 base for V and 0 bases for J; bases not matched to a gene: 8. Here the CDR3 DNA reads TGTGCCACCAGCAGAGGACGGACTAGCCTAAGCTCCTACGAGCAGTACTTC. Residues: CATSRGRTSLSSYEQYF.

Ten or more counts support this clonotype. J is TRBJ1-6 and V is TRBV7-2, with D perhaps TRBD1 (6 bases). The germline gives CDR1 SGHTA, CDR2 FQGNSA. V lost 1 base, J lost 7 bases, and 8 bases lay in between. This CDR3 region has 14 residues. The CDR3 sequence is CASSLGGHNSPLHF. CDR3 coding DNA: TGTGCCAGCAGCTTAGGGGGACACAATTCACCCCTCCACTTT. The variable domain in full, with the rest retrieved from reference TRBV7-2 and TRBJ1-6, is GAGVSQSPSNKVTEKGKDVELRCDPISGHTALYWYRQSLGQGLEFLIYFQGNSAPDKSGLPSDRFSAERTGGSVSTLTIQRTQQEDSAVYLCASSLGGHNSPLHFGNGTRLTVT.

This clonotype was counted ten times or more. The chain couples TRBV16 to TRBJ1-6; no clear D gene. The V gene's germline CDR1 is KGHSY and CDR2 FQNENV. The CDR3 is made up of 12 amino acids. V lost 0 bases, J lost 9 bases, and 3 bases lay in between. CDR3 nucleotide sequence: TGTGCCAGCAGCCAATCGGGTTCACCCCTCCACTTT. It encodes CASSQSGSPLHF. The full variable domain, its missing parts supplied by reference TRBV16 and TRBJ1-6, is GEEVAQTPKHLVRGEGQKAKLYCAPIKGHSYVFWYQQVLKNEFKFLISFQNENVFDETGMPKERFSAKCLPNSPCSLEIQATKLEDSAVYFCASSQSGSPLHFGNGTRLTVT.

The chain recombines TRBV7-6 with TRBJ1-4; D call uncertain. The CDR3 sequence is 15 residues long. Germline V lookup: CDR1 SGHVS, CDR2 FNYEAQ. Deletions cut 1 base from V and 7 bases from J, with 13 bases between. The CDR3 spells CASSLGGEPVEKLFF. The CDR3 DNA is TGTGCCAGCAGCTTAGGGGGAGAGCCGGTTGAAAAACTGTTTTTT.

The chain carries TRBV5-5 and TRBJ2-7; D gene uncertain. From germline, CDR1 is SGHKS and CDR2 YYEKEE (reference sequence). This CDR3 comprises 14 residues. The V and J ends lost 5 bases and 3 bases respectively, with 15 bases between them. Written as DNA, the CDR3 is TGTGCCAGCAGTTTTGGCCTAGTGCACTACGAGCAGTACTTC. Protein sequence: CASSFGLVHYEQYF.

This chain uses TRBV2 with TRBJ2-7; 7 nucleotides agree with TRBD1. V lost 4 bases and J lost 0; bases outside the gene matches: 6. The length of the CDR3 is 15 residues. Germline CDR1 is SNHLY and CDR2 is FYNNEI. The CDR3 DNA sequence: TGTGCCAGCAGTGCGGGACAGAGGAGCTCCTACGAGCAGTACTTC. This translates into CASSAGQRSSYEQYF.